This TCR beta chain stems from a study of glioma-infiltrating T cells. Regarding the study as a whole: Only very few CDR3 sequences appeared in both tissue and blood. Gliomas, especially low-grade, showed above-expected tissue-blood divergence; non-neoplastic patients showed below.

Using RNA template, CDR3s of TCR alpha and beta were amplified with iRepertoire arm-PCR. One-step reverse transcription and amplification started from roughly 100-400 ng of tissue mRNA or PBMC total RNA. MiXCR, applied by TCRdb to the multiplex PCR reads, yields one record per CDR3 protein. The table records 95,000 to 150,000 distinct CDR3 sequences, roughly 24% of them present only once. Trimming stripped 0 bases from V and 1 base from J, with 19 bases between. This CDR3 contains 18 residues. Germline CDR1 is LGHNA and CDR2 is YNFKEQ. In this sample, this clonotype turned up a few times. Its antigen is unidentified.

The chain is built from TRBV4-2 and TRBJ2-7, with D possibly called TRBD1 or TRBD2 (6 bases each). The sequenced material came from glioma tissue, nonneoplastic brain tissue, or PBMCs (not recorded which). The TCR comes from a human donor with low-grade glioma or glioblastoma, undergoing nonglioma brain surgery, or in good health (not recorded which). In nucleotides, the CDR3 is TGTGCCAGCAGCCAAGAGCTTCTAGGGGGGAGTTTTTCCTACGAGCAGTACTTC. It codes for CASSQELLGGSFSYEQYF.